The sequence of this TCR beta chain was determined in a study of blood T cells in healthy people across ages. It was with a sample-barcoded 5' primer and a J-beta primer mix that a second PCR of roughly 7 to 12 cycles was run. TCRdb redid the calling of the 5' RACE reads with MiXCR, one entry per CDR3 protein. In the table there are roughly 1,800,000 distinct CDR3 sequences, about 50% of which are singletons. This clonotype was counted once. The clonotype originates from a woman in her thirties or forties in good health. Sequencing was done on a sample of blood.

CDR3 sequence: CSAGVASYGYTF. CDR3 nucleotides: TGCAGTGCTGGAGTTGCCAGTTATGGCTACACCTTC. The rearrangement uses TRBV20-1 and TRBJ1-2, with no clear D. Germline CDR1 DFQATT, CDR2 SNEGSKA (reference sequence). The CDR3 totals 12 residues. Deletions cut 5 bases from V and 5 bases from J, with 12 bases between.